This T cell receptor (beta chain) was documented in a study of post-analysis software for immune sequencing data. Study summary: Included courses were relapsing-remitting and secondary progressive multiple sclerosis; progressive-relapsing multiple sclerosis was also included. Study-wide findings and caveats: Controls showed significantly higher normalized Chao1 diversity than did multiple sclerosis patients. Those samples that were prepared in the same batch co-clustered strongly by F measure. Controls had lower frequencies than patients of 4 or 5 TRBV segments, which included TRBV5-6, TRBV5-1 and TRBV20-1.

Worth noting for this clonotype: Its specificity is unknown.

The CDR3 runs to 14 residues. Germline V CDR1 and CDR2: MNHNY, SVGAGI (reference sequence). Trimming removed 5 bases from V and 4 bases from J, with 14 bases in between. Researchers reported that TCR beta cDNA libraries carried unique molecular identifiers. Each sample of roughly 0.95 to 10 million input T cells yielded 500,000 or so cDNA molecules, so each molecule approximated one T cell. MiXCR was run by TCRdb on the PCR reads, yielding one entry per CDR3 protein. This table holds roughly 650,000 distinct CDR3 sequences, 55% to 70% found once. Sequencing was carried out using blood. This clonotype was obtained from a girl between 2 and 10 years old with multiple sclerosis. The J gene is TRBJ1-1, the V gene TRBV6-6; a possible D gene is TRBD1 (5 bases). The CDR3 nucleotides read TGTGCCAGCAGTCACAGGCAGGAGAGCACTGAAGCTTTCTTT. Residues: CASSHRQESTEAFF.